Below, one T cell receptor (beta chain) is given with its context. Antigen specificity is unknown. The PCR employed 60 Vbeta primers together with 13 Jbeta primers. Measured with immunoSEQ multiplex PCR; TCRdb has only the in-frame clones, and not every one. Counted here are around 140,000 clones, around 78% occurring once; the ten biggest clones make up about 2.5%. This entry comes from a study of cytomegalovirus exposure and HLA in healthy donors. Study context: From HLA-typed donors, an early data release held about 85 million unique TCRs.

Germline V gene data show CDR1 as LNHDA and CDR2 as SQIVND (reference sequence). The CDR3 is 15 amino acids. V was clipped by 4 bases and J by 1 base, with 11 bases between them. Study-level findings and limits: The likely origin of a cluster of highly shared sequence variants was a sequencing artifact. Within an earlier analysis, most TCR beta V segments proved productive either about 87% or about 30% of the time. Cytomegalovirus-associated TCR beta chains were listed, numbering roughly 150.

This TCR came from a woman aged 18-29 years in good health and CMV-seropositive. V usage is TRBV19 and J usage is TRBJ1-3; the D is unclear. Specimen: PBMCs. CDR3 coding DNA: TGTGCCAGTAGTAGGTCTCCGGGATCTGGAAACACCATATATTTT. This sequence encodes CASSRSPGSGNTIYF. The full variable domain, in which reference TRBV19 and TRBJ1-3 provide the parts outside the CDR3, is DGGITQSPKYLFRKEGQNVTLSCEQNLNHDAMYWYRQDPGQGLRLIYYSQIVNDFQKGDIAEGYSVSREKKESFPLTVTSAQKNPTAFYLCASSRSPGSGNTIYFGEGSWLTVV.